The 2 T cell receptor beta chains presented below share a single source sample, sequenced in a study of identical twins. Each CDR3 protein is one row after TCRdb ran MiXCR on the 5' RACE reads. Here the sample spans around 250,000 distinct CDR3 sequences, roughly 12% being singletons. The same sample was also used in a study of yellow fever vaccine responses in identical twins.

Sequenced material: memory (CD45RO+) T cells sorted from blood. These receptors all come from a woman aged 18-29 years in good health.

This clonotype was detected many times. The chain joins TRBV7-2 to TRBJ2-1, with D possibly TRBD2 on 5 matching bases. Germline V lookup: CDR1 SGHTA, CDR2 FQGNSA. There are 14 residues in the CDR3. V was clipped by 1 base and J by 16 bases, with 20 bases between them. Here the CDR3 DNA reads TGTGCCAGCAGCTTAGAGTACGCCCGGGATGTGAAATTCTTC. Translation gives CASSLEYARDVKFF.

In this sample, this clonotype turned up a few times. V usage is TRBV3-1 and J usage is TRBJ2-3; 12 bases are a match to TRBD2. Per germline, CDR1 LGHDT and CDR2 YNNKEL (reference sequence). V lost 8 bases to trimming and J lost 2 bases; unmatched junction nucleotides: 17. This CDR3 spans 19 amino acids. CDR3 residues: CASCEVPGTSGPLTDTQYF. DNA of the CDR3: TGTGCCAGCTGTGAGGTCCCTGGGACTAGCGGGCCTCTCACAGATACGCAGTATTTT.